Described below is a single TCR beta chain sequence and its context. The antigen is unknown. Treatment specified: roughly 11-day PBMC culture with coronavirus spike peptide pools or control peptides (ViraFEST assay). With the Oncomine TCR Beta short-read assay, DNA from cultured CD4+ T cells was sequenced. Cultures of CD4+ T cells served as the source for extracting genomic DNA. TCRdb re-derived calls from the PCR reads in MiXCR, one entry per CDR3 protein. Of about 10,000 distinct CDR3 sequences detected, approximately 59% appear once; the ten largest clones hold about a quarter. This record belongs to a study of vaccination and CD4 T cells after COVID-19. General study points: From a median of about 20 to 40, SARS-CoV-2-reactive clonotypes increased, though not significantly.

CDR3 size: 15 residues. The V gene end was trimmed by 10 bases and the J gene end by 7 bases; junction bases not matched to a gene: 16. The TCR sequence derives from a human donor who had recovered from COVID-19. The sequencing input was CD4+ T cells from blood, cultured in vitro. V and J are TRBV12-3 or TRBV12-4 and TRBJ1-2; 9 bases line up with TRBD1. Here the CDR3 DNA reads TGTGCCACCCAGACCGGGACAGGGAAGTTAGGTGGCTACACCTTC. This encodes CATQTGTGKLGGYTF.